The rows below give T cell receptor beta chains drawn from one sample of a study of shared clonotypes between healthy human individuals. Sequencing used immunoSEQ multiplex PCR; TCRdb keeps in-frame clones, though not all of them. The table shows over 2 million clones, with around 90% occurring only once. What was sequenced was naive CD4+ T cells from PBMCs. The origin of the receptors is a young man in good health. Some clones in this sample may be carry-over from other donors' samples. Each CDR3 is given with its conserved first and last residue. A D gene is named only where the DNA matches it firmly. Clone sizes are given selectively: once, few, many, or a class where the clone is expanded.

TRBV6-1	.	.	TRBJ2-1	15	CASKGALGAYNEQFF	TGTGCCAGCAAAGGGGCTCTGGGGGCCTACAATGAGCAGTTCTTC
TRBV5-4	.	.	TRBJ1-4	14	CASSSKATGEKLFF	TGTGCCAGCAGCTCGAAAGCGACCGGGGAAAAACTGTTTTTT
TRBV6-1	TRBD2	once	TRBJ2-1	15	CASIGTSGKYNEQFF	TGTGCCAGCATCGGGACTAGCGGAAAATACAATGAGCAGTTCTTC
TRBV18	.	.	TRBJ2-5	14	CASSPTQVDETQYF	TGTGCCAGCTCACCAACACAGGTAGACGAGACCCAGTACTTC
TRBV7-3	TRBD2	.	TRBJ2-1	15	CASSQAGSGKNEQFF	TGTGCCAGCAGTCAAGCGGGGAGCGGGAAAAATGAGCAGTTCTTC
TRBV6-6	.	.	TRBJ1-5	13	CASNRDGNQPQHF	TGTGCCAGTAACAGGGACGGCAATCAGCCCCAGCATTTT
TRBV9	.	once	TRBJ2-5	15	CASSVAQANQETQYF	TGTGCCAGCAGCGTAGCCCAGGCGAACCAAGAGACCCAGTACTTC
TRBV7-9	.	.	TRBJ2-3	11	CASSLTDTQYF	TGTGCCAGCAGCTTAACGGATACGCAGTATTTT
TRBV6-1	.	.	TRBJ1-5	15	CASGPSMYSNQPQHF	TGTGCCAGCGGACCGTCGATGTATAGCAATCAGCCCCAGCATTTT
TRBV6-5	TRBD1	.	TRBJ1-2	14	CASTSQGALIGYTF	TGTGCCAGCACCTCGCAGGGGGCCCTGATTGGCTACACCTTC
TRBV9	.	.	TRBJ1-3	15	CASSVAGATRDTIYF	TGTGCCAGCAGCGTAGCCGGGGCAACAAGGGACACCATATATTTT
TRBV6-1	.	.	TRBJ1-2	13	CASRTSDNYGYTF	TGTGCCAGCAGGACCTCAGATAACTATGGCTACACCTTC
TRBV6-1	.	.	TRBJ2-2	15	CASTGVGTPTGELFF	TGTGCCAGCACGGGGGTAGGGACGCCCACCGGGGAGCTGTTTTTT
TRBV30	.	.	TRBJ2-3	14	CAWSAHGSTDTQYF	TGTGCCTGGAGTGCCCACGGGTCCACAGATACGCAGTATTTT
TRBV5-4	TRBD2	.	TRBJ2-5	14	CASSPPGLGETQYF	TGTGCCAGCAGCCCGCCGGGACTAGGCGAGACCCAGTACTTC
TRBV19	.	.	TRBJ1-5	15	CASSWGRVDDQPQHF	TGTGCCAGTAGCTGGGGGAGGGTGGACGATCAGCCCCAGCATTTT
TRBV7-2	.	once	TRBJ2-1	14	CASRARLSADEQFF	TGTGCCAGCAGGGCCCGGCTTTCTGCGGATGAGCAGTTCTTC
TRBV5-1	TRBD2	.	TRBJ2-7	16	CASSLAQAGDNHEQYF	TGCGCCAGCAGCTTGGCCCAGGCGGGAGATAACCACGAGCAGTACTTC
TRBV28	.	.	TRBJ2-1	15	CASSLPPGWHNEQFF	TGTGCCAGCAGTCTCCCCCCTGGGTGGCACAATGAGCAGTTCTTC
TRBV28	.	once	TRBJ2-7	14	CASSLFRGSYEQYF	TGTGCCAGCAGTTTATTCCGGGGGTCCTACGAGCAGTACTTC
TRBV27	TRBD1	.	TRBJ1-2	15	CASSFLQGMAYGYTF	TGTGCCAGCAGTTTTCTACAGGGGATGGCGTATGGCTACACCTTC
TRBV14	.	.	TRBJ2-6	18	CASSIRDPPRTGANVLTF	TGTGCCAGCAGCATCCGGGACCCACCCCGCACTGGGGCCAACGTCCTGACTTTC
TRBV11-2	.	.	TRBJ2-7	15	CASSWEGTYSYEQYF	TGTGCCAGCAGCTGGGAAGGGACTTACTCCTACGAGCAGTACTTC
TRBV5-5	TRBD1	.	TRBJ2-7	14	CASSYQGQGNEQYF	TGTGCCAGCAGCTACCAGGGACAGGGAAACGAGCAGTACTTC
TRBV10-3	.	.	TRBJ1-4	12	CAISESERGLFF	TGTGCCATCAGTGAGTCTGAGAGGGGACTGTTTTTT
TRBV5-4	TRBD2	.	TRBJ2-3	16	CASSFTSGRTTDTQYF	TGTGCCAGCAGCTTTACTAGCGGGAGGACCACAGATACGCAGTATTTT
TRBV19	.	once	TRBJ2-3	14	CASSIPVRPDTQYF	TGTGCCAGTAGTATACCGGTCAGGCCGGATACGCAGTATTTT
TRBV7-3	.	.	TRBJ1-1	14	CASSLGGDATEAFF	TGTGCCAGCAGCTTAGGGGGGGACGCCACTGAAGCTTTCTTT
TRBV28	.	.	TRBJ2-3	14	CASSRTSGTDTQYF	TGTGCCAGCAGTCGGACTTCGGGTACAGATACGCAGTATTTT